The 4 T cell receptor beta chains below all came from one sample that was sequenced in a study of T cell changes during pregnancy in multiple sclerosis. The data were produced by immunoSEQ multiplex PCR, yet TCRdb's version contains in-frame clones alone and is incomplete. The data hold about 60,000 clones, with less than 95% observed a single time. The sequencing used peripheral blood, collected in the second trimester of pregnancy. Receptors originate from a female donor in good health, enrolled as a control in a pregnancy study.

The V and J genes are TRBV9 and TRBJ2-1; D might be TRBD2 (7 bases). Germline V gene sequence: CDR1 SGDLS, CDR2 YYNGEE. This CDR3 spans 16 amino acids. Trimming cost V 0 bases and J 6 bases, with 16 bases left between them. CDR3 sequence reads: CASSVGPGGGSNEQFF. DNA of the CDR3: TGTGCCAGCAGCGTAGGGCCGGGGGGCGGGAGCAATGAGCAGTTCTTC.

The V call is TRBV27, the J call TRBJ1-6; D not resolved. The CDR3 sequence is 12 residues long. V dropped 5 bases and J dropped 12 bases, with 11 bases sitting between them. CDR1 is MNHEY and CDR2 is SMNVEV in the germline V gene (reference sequence). Written as DNA, the CDR3 is TGTGCCAGCAGTGAGCCCTCTGGACCCCTCCACTTT. It encodes CASSEPSGPLHF.

CDR3 coding DNA: TGCGCCAGCAGCTTGGGTCTAGCGGGGTACAATGAGCAGTTCTTC. Protein: CASSLGLAGYNEQFF. The rearrangement joins TRBV5-1 to TRBJ2-1; 9 nucleotides align to TRBD2. After removal of 0 bases from V and 4 bases from J, the junction contained 2 bases not matched to a gene. This CDR3 has 15 residues. In germline, CDR1 is SGHRS, CDR2 YFSETQ.

This clone was detected only once. The genes are TRBV6-5 and TRBJ1-1, with D perhaps matching TRBD1 (5 bases). Per the germline V gene, CDR1 is MNHEY and CDR2 is SVGAGI. This CDR3 is 14 amino acids long. Trimming pared 2 bases from V and 0 bases from J, leaving 7 bases between. DNA of the CDR3: TGTGCCAGCAGTTACGGGGCAGTGAACACTGAAGCTTTCTTT. Translated, it gives CASSYGAVNTEAFF.